Below are 19 T cell receptor beta chains sequenced from a single sample in a study of T cell repertoires in cytomegalovirus infection. MiXCR, run by TCRdb on the reads, gives a single entry per CDR3 protein. The profile covers approximately 110,000 distinct CDR3 sequences, with less than 30% appearing a single time and about 81% taken by the ten largest. The antigens of these receptors remain unknown. The input for sequencing was CD8+ T cells from cultured PBMCs, taken from culture after CMV antigen stimulation. All receptors come from a human donor in good health (CMV status not recorded). Some clones in this sample may be carry-over from other donors' samples.

The V and J genes are TRBV6-5 and TRBJ2-1; D not resolved. This CDR3 has 13 residues. V was cut by 3 bases and J by 4 bases, with 7 bases left in between. CDR1 and CDR2 (germline): MNHEY, SVGAGI. The CDR3 nucleotides read TGTGCCAGCAGTTATTCCCAATACAATGAGCAGTTCTTC. The encoded protein is CASSYSQYNEQFF.

As concerns this clonotype: A read error is possible here, since a much larger clone lies one base away. The CDR3 does not end in the conserved phenylalanine or tryptophan, so this is likely a read error. The chain is built from TRBV4-2 and TRBJ2-1; TRBD2 agrees at 14 bases. V was pared by 8 bases and J by 9 bases, with 3 bases of the junction left unmatched. The CDR3 length is 13 residues. The V gene's germline CDR1 is LGHNA and CDR2 YNFKEQ. The CDR3 loop is CASGLAGGSEQFY. The DNA of the CDR3 is TGTGCCAGCGGACTAGCGGGGGGTAGTGAGCAGTTCTAC.

The V call is TRBV14, the J call TRBJ2-2; D call uncertain. V was trimmed by 0 bases and J by 5 bases, leaving 7 bases between them. The germline V gene has CDR1 SGHDN and CDR2 FVKESK. The CDR3 runs to 14 residues. The CDR3 here is CASSQEALTGELFF. CDR3 in DNA: TGTGCCAGCAGCCAAGAAGCCTTAACCGGGGAGCTGTTTTTT.

The chain links TRBV12-3 or TRBV12-4 to TRBJ1-5; D ambiguous. V dropped 6 bases and J dropped 4 bases, with 16 bases sitting between them. The CDR3 is 15 amino acids. In nucleotides, the CDR3 is TGTGCCAGCAGCCCACCCGGCGTCCTAAATCAGCCCCAGCATTTT. Translation gives CASSPPGVLNQPQHF.

The chain links TRBV4-1 to TRBJ2-7; D ambiguous. V lost 4 bases, J lost 2 bases, and 15 bases lay in between. From germline, CDR1 is MGHRA and CDR2 YSYEKL. This CDR3 has 15 amino acids. The CDR3: CASSLIHPSPYEQYF. DNA of the CDR3: TGCGCCAGCAGCCTTATCCACCCTTCCCCCTACGAGCAGTACTTC.

This clonotype showed up many times. This sequence joins TRBV2 and TRBJ2-1; a weak D match, TRBD1 (6 bases). Germline CDR1 is SNHLY and CDR2 is FYNNEI. V lost 8 bases, J lost 3 bases, and 17 bases lay in between. CDR3 length equals 15 residues. Here the CDR3 DNA reads TGTGCCAGCTGTTCCTCCGGGACACACTACAATGAGCAGTTCTTC. Amino acid sequence: CASCSSGTHYNEQFF.

This clonotype was seen at least ten times. The chain recombines TRBV7-2 with TRBJ2-7; 8 bases align to TRBD2. The CDR3 sequence is 15 residues long. CDR1 is SGHTA, CDR2 FQGNSA, per germline. The J segment lost 2 bases and the V segment lost 6 bases, leaving 9 bases of the junction unmatched. CDR3 amino acids: CASRTGTSATYEQYF. The CDR3 DNA follows: TGTGCCAGCAGGACCGGGACTAGTGCCACCTACGAGCAGTACTTC.

The chain carries TRBV29-1 and TRBJ1-2; no clear D gene. V lost 2 bases and J 5 bases, leaving 9 bases between the germline ends. The germline V gene encodes CDR1 SQVTM and CDR2 ANQGSEA. CDR3 length: 12 residues. The CDR3 protein is CSVEFRPYGYTF. CDR3 nucleotides: TGCAGCGTTGAATTTCGGCCTTATGGCTACACCTTC.

The chain couples TRBV13 to TRBJ1-6; 12 nucleotides agree with TRBD1. CDR1 PRHDT and CDR2 FYEKMQ come from the germline V gene (reference sequence). J lost 7 bases, V lost 1 base, and 5 bases had no gene match. The CDR3 totals 17 residues. CDR3 bases: TGTGCCAGCAGCTTAGAGGGACAGGGGGCCCTGAATTCACCCCTCCACTTT. It is translated as CASSLEGQGALNSPLHF.

V is TRBV19 and J is TRBJ2-1, with D possibly TRBD1 on 6 matching bases. This CDR3 has 13 amino acids. Germline V CDR1 and CDR2: LNHDA, SQIVND (reference sequence). The V end was cut by 4 bases, the J end by 2 bases, with 6 bases between. CDR3 region: CASSRDTYNEQFF. CDR3 sequence (DNA): TGTGCCAGTAGTAGGGACACCTACAATGAGCAGTTCTTC.

This clonotype was found many times. This CDR3 is CASSLAPTGGPYATNEKLFF. CDR3 DNA sequence: TGTGCCAGCAGCTTAGCTCCGACAGGGGGCCCTTATGCAACTAATGAAAAACTGTTTTTT. The chain carries TRBV7-2 and TRBJ1-4; 10 bases agree with TRBD1. J lost 0 bases, V lost 0 bases, and 10 bases had no gene match. Germline assignment: CDR1 SGHTA and CDR2 FQGNSA. The CDR3 loop spans 20 amino acids. Supplemented by reference TRBV7-2 and TRBJ1-4, the full variable domain reads GAGVSQSPSNKVTEKGKDVELRCDPISGHTALYWYRQSLGQGLEFLIYFQGNSAPDKSGLPSDRFSAERTGGSVSTLTIQRTQQEDSAVYLCASSLAPTGGPYATNEKLFFGSGTQLSVL.

The chain recombines TRBV27 with TRBJ2-7, with D tentatively TRBD1 or TRBD2 (5 bases each). The CDR3 sequence is 14 residues long. Germline V gene lookup returns CDR1 MNHEY and CDR2 SMNVEV (reference sequence). V was cut by 5 bases and J by 5 bases, with 16 bases left in between. In nucleotides, the CDR3 is TGTGCCAGCAGTCCCCGGGGCGCAAGGAACGAGCAGTACTTC. Protein product: CASSPRGARNEQYF.

This chain connects TRBV19 to TRBJ1-5; no clear D. The CDR3 covers 16 residues. V was pared by 2 bases and J by 0 bases, with 11 bases between. Germline CDR1 and CDR2: LNHDA and SQIVND (reference sequence). The CDR3 nucleotides read TGTGCCAGTAGTATATTGTTTGGGGATAGCAATCAGCCCCAGCATTTT. Its protein is CASSILFGDSNQPQHF.

This clonotype was counted a few times. The V and J genes are TRBV4-1 and TRBJ2-3; unclear D gene. The CDR3 covers 13 residues. V lost 1 base, J lost 5 bases, and 7 bases lay in between. Germline V gene data show CDR1 as MGHRA and CDR2 as YSYEKL. Here the CDR3 DNA reads TGCGCCAGCAGCCAAGTGAAACTAGATACGCAGTATTTT. Residues: CASSQVKLDTQYF.

The rearrangement links TRBV13 to TRBJ2-7; TRBD2 agrees at 10 bases. Germline trimming cut 5 bases from V and 3 bases from J; bases unmatched to any gene: 10. The CDR3 has 16 residues. The V gene's germline CDR1 is PRHDT and CDR2 FYEKMQ (reference sequence). DNA for the CDR3: TGTGCCAGCAGCGGCAGCGGGGGGGGGGCTTACTACGAGCAGTACTTC. Encoded protein: CASSGSGGGAYYEQYF.

In this sample, this clonotype turned up a few times. Compared with germline, one end of the junction differs, possibly owing to a read error. The chain carries TRBV4-1 and TRBJ2-7, with TRBD1 identical over 7 bases. Germline V gene lookup returns CDR1 MGHRA and CDR2 YSYEKL. The CDR3 totals 14 residues. The CDR3 nucleotides read TGTGCCAGCAGCCAAGCAAAAGACAGGGACGAGCAGTACTTC. It translates to CASSQAKDRDEQYF.

The table lists this clonotype with many counts. The chain carries TRBV10-3 and TRBJ1-1, with D hard to call. Deletions cut 7 bases from V and 1 base from J, with 7 bases between. Germline V gene sequence: CDR1 ENHRY, CDR2 SYGVKD. The length of the CDR3 is 12 residues. CDR3 protein: CAINAGNTEAFF. The CDR3 DNA reads TGTGCCATCAACGCAGGGAACACTGAAGCTTTCTTT.

V gene TRBV20-1 combines with J gene TRBJ1-1; D may be TRBD1 (6 bases). Germline V gives CDR1 DFQATT, CDR2 SNEGSKA (reference sequence). The CDR3 has 16 amino acids. Trimming shortened V by 0 bases and J by 3 bases, and 17 bases separated the two germline ends. CDR3 sequence reads: CSARDIRGIGDTEAFF. CDR3 DNA sequence: TGCAGTGCTAGAGATATAAGGGGGATCGGGGACACTGAAGCTTTCTTT.

This chain uses TRBV13 with TRBJ1-5; possibly TRBD1 for D (5 bases). Trimming left V 2 bases short and J 6 bases short, with 17 bases between. Germline V gene data show CDR1 as PRHDT and CDR2 as FYEKMQ (reference sequence). CDR3 length equals 16 residues. In DNA, the CDR3 is TGTGCCAGCAGCTTATCTGCGGGGACCCCGGGTCAGCCCCAGCATTTT. Translating it yields CASSLSAGTPGQPQHF.